The clone carrying this T cell receptor (beta chain) appeared a few times. What it binds is unknown. The entry originates in a study of T-cell reconstitution after alpha-beta-depleted transplantation in children. Overall study findings and caveats: Several hundred expanded graft clones reportedly supplied alpha-beta T cells about two months after transplant.

Germline V gene data show CDR1 as SGHRS and CDR2 as YFSETQ. With 4 bases clipped from V and 5 bases from J, the junction kept 5 bases outside the gene matches. CDR3 length equals 13 residues. Construction of the TCRbeta library involved unique molecular identifiers. TCRdb recomputed calls from the PCR reads with MiXCR, one row per CDR3 protein. This sample has approximately 190,000 distinct CDR3 sequences, with approximately 8% found just once. The chain combines TRBV5-1 with TRBJ1-1, with TRBD1 matching over 7 bases. The sequence derives from a male patient under 10 years old who had a stem cell transplant for acute myeloid leukemia, so the T cells may come from the graft donor. The sample consisted of PBMCs, mostly from graft donor cells, taken 360 days after TCRalphabeta/CD19-depleted stem cell transplant. The CDR3 sequence is CASSPGGLTEAFF. The DNA of the CDR3 is TGCGCCAGCAGCCCAGGGGGGTTGACTGAAGCTTTCTTT.